This TCR beta chain was documented in a study of graft-versus-host responses after intestinal transplantation. The study, taken as a whole, reports: GvH clones appeared in recipient marrow, some first in ileum or blood.

As concerns this clone: What it binds is not known.

Sequencing was performed with immunoSEQ multiplex PCR; in TCRdb, only in-frame clones are kept and a portion is missing. The repertoire has 95,000 to 150,000 clones, 95% of them found once; the top ten carry 2.5% to 3.5%. The CDR3 sequence is 15 residues long. Per germline, CDR1 MNHEY and CDR2 SVGAGI. The V segment lost 5 bases and the J segment 10 bases; nucleotides outside the gene matches: 11. This material consisted of unstimulated CD8+ T cells sorted from spleen or lymph node cells, taken before intestinal transplant. This sequence was found in a human donor who received an intestinal transplant. The chain combines TRBV6-5 with TRBJ1-6, with 7 bases that match TRBD1. DNA of the CDR3: TGTGCCAGCAGTCCCTGGGACAGTGAGAACTCACCCCTCCACTTT. This sequence encodes CASSPWDSENSPLHF.